The present T cell receptor beta chain was sequenced within a study of vaccination and CD4 T cells after COVID-19. Study-level background: The post-COVID samples were taken a median about 98 days after diagnosis, anywhere from 35 to 161.

This clonotype was seen a few times. Its antigen remains unidentified. CDR3 length: 15 amino acids. Per germline, CDR1 MNHEY and CDR2 SMNVEV (reference sequence). The V end was cut by 5 bases, the J end by 5 bases, with 13 bases between. The Oncomine TCR Beta short-read assay was applied to DNA of cultured CD4+ T cells. Each CDR3 protein gets one entry after TCRdb re-called the PCR reads with MiXCR. Of approximately 20,000 distinct CDR3 sequences in the sample, about half were seen once. Broader study findings: Convalescent patients studied were relatively few, and early post-infection timepoints were absent. Reactive clone data from convalescent patients indicated a median of approximately 90% appearing only post-vaccination.

Treatment noted: roughly ten-day PBMC culture with coronavirus spike peptide pools or control peptides (ViraFEST assay). In the ViraFEST assay, peptide-pool expansion preceded TCR sequencing of expanded clonotypes. The receptor comes from a human donor who had recovered from COVID-19. What was sequenced was CD4+ T cells from blood, cultured in vitro. This rearrangement joins TRBV27 to TRBJ1-6; D call uncertain. This chain's CDR3 is CASSLGPQNNSPLHF. CDR3 in DNA: TGTGCCAGCAGTCTCGGACCGCAGAATAATTCACCCCTCCACTTT.